The 26 T cell receptor beta chains presented below share a single source sample, sequenced in a study of T cell responses to AZD1222 COVID-19 vaccine. Here immunoSEQ multiplex PCR was the method, and the copy in TCRdb shows in-frame clones only, minus some. The data contain 90,000 to 120,000 clones, 89% of them singletons. The sample here was peripheral blood, taken on day 0 of AZD1222 vaccination. These receptors were obtained from an adult in good health.

The V call is TRBV9, the J call TRBJ1-1; D is ambiguous. Trimming removed 4 bases from V and 5 bases from J, with 15 bases in between. CDR3 length: 14 amino acids. CDR1 is SGDLS, CDR2 YYNGEE, per germline. The CDR3 coding sequence is TGTGCCAGCAGCCAAGCGGGTAGTTTTACTGAAGCTTTCTTT. It codes for CASSQAGSFTEAFF.

V is TRBV19 and J is TRBJ1-1; no definite D call. This CDR3 is built from 12 residues. Germline CDR1 and CDR2: LNHDA and SQIVND (reference sequence). V was trimmed by 3 bases and J by 2 bases, leaving 4 bases between them. CDR3 sequence: CASSILNTEAFF. CDR3 coding DNA: TGTGCCAGTAGTATTCTCAACACTGAAGCTTTCTTT.

V and J are TRBV29-1 and TRBJ1-5; a weak D match, TRBD1 (6 bases). The germline V and J ends were trimmed by 7 bases and 5 bases, with 18 bases remaining between them. In germline, CDR1 is SQVTM, CDR2 ANQGSEA. The CDR3 contains 14 residues. The CDR3 reads CSAYTGTVDQPQHF. For the CDR3, the DNA is TGCAGCGCTTATACAGGGACGGTAGATCAGCCCCAGCATTTT.

V is TRBV25-1 and J is TRBJ1-2, with a possible D match to TRBD1 (6 bases). Deletions cut 8 bases from V and 7 bases from J, with 17 bases between. The length of the CDR3 is 13 residues. CDR1 MGHDK and CDR2 SYGVNS come from the germline V gene. CDR3: CASFRDNRGGYTF. The CDR3 nucleotides are TGTGCCAGCTTTCGGGACAACCGGGGTGGCTACACCTTC.

This clone was observed once. This CDR3 fails to terminate in the conserved phenylalanine or tryptophan, so it likely reflects a read error. The rearrangement links TRBV7-9 to TRBJ1-6; perhaps TRBD1 as D (5 bases). With 9 bases removed from V and 5 bases from J, the gap between germline ends came to 14 bases. From germline, CDR1 is SEHNR and CDR2 FQNEAQ (reference sequence). The CDR3 has 14 amino acids. The CDR3 DNA sequence: TGTGCCAGTGAAGCGGGGCTTAATAATTCACCCCTCCACCTT. This sequence encodes CASEAGLNNSPLHL.

The J gene is TRBJ1-2, the V gene TRBV2, with a weak D call TRBD1 (6 bases). The CDR3 consists of 16 residues. The germline CDR1 and CDR2 sequences are SNHLY and FYNNEI. Deletions cut 7 bases from V and 3 bases from J, with 21 bases between. CDR3 bases: TGTGCCAGCACTACCCCGAGGACAGTGACGCACTATGGCTACACCTTC. This sequence encodes CASTTPRTVTHYGYTF.

The rearrangement joins TRBV15 to TRBJ1-1; D perhaps matches TRBD1 (6 bases). CDR3 length equals 16 residues. Germline CDR1 is LNHNV and CDR2 is YYDKDF (reference sequence). Trimming cost V 0 bases and J 1 base, with 12 bases left between them. In DNA form, the CDR3 reads TGTGCCACCAGCAGAGATCTGCCAGGGGAGAACACTGAAGCTTTCTTT. Protein sequence: CATSRDLPGENTEAFF.

As DNA, the CDR3 is TGTGCCAGCAGCGTAACCGGGACAGGGTGGGAAAAACTGTTTTTT. Its protein product is CASSVTGTGWEKLFF. The chain recombines TRBV9 with TRBJ1-4, with TRBD1 identical over 9 bases. J gave up 8 bases and V 1 base, and 6 bases lay outside the gene matches. The CDR3 runs 15 residues. The V gene's germline CDR1 is SGDLS and CDR2 YYNGEE.

This rearrangement joins TRBV30 to TRBJ1-2; unclear D gene. The length of the CDR3 is 12 residues. Between the trimmed V and J ends, which lost 0 bases and 5 bases, there was a span of 7 bases. Germline V gene lookup returns CDR1 GTSNPN and CDR2 SVGIG (reference sequence). The CDR3 DNA sequence: TGTGCCTGGAGTGTATTAGTGTATGGCTACACCTTC. This sequence encodes CAWSVLVYGYTF. Using reference TRBV30 and TRBJ1-2 for the parts outside the CDR3, the full variable domain is SQTIHQWPATLVQPVGSPLSLECTVEGTSNPNLYWYRQAAGRGLQLLFYSVGIGQISSEVPQNLSASRPQDRQFILSSKKLLLSDSGFYLCAWSVLVYGYTFGSGTRLTVV.

The rearrangement links TRBV12-2 to TRBJ2-2. TRBV12-2 is termed a pseudogene. The CDR3 is 15 amino acids. Written as DNA, the CDR3 is TGTGCAAGTCGCTTAGGGCGCGAAAACACCGGGGAGCTGTTTTTT. Translating gives CASRLGRENTGELFF.

The CDR3 bases are TGTGCCAGCAGTATAACTATGGCTGACAATGAGCAGTTCTTC. The encoded protein is CASSITMADNEQFF. The chain uses TRBV6-2 or TRBV6-3 and TRBJ2-1, with D unresolved. The germline V gene encodes CDR1 MNHEY and CDR2 SVGEGT. The CDR3 is 14 amino acids. V was cut by 5 bases and J by 5 bases, with 13 bases left in between.

The gene calls are TRBV21-1 and TRBJ1-1. TRBV21-1 is a documented pseudogene. The length of the CDR3 is 15 residues. The CDR3 is CASSKGRKALEEAFF. The DNA for the CDR3 is TGTGCCAGCAGCAAAGGACGAAAGGCTCTTGAAGAAGCTTTCTTT.

The chain employs TRBV19 and TRBJ2-3; D is ambiguous. The ends were cut back, 3 bases at V and 0 bases at J, with 10 bases in the middle. The germline CDR1 and CDR2 sequences are LNHDA and SQIVND (reference sequence). The CDR3 has 15 residues. The CDR3 DNA follows: TGTGCCAGTAGTATGAGGCAGTATAGCACAGATACGCAGTATTTT. It encodes CASSMRQYSTDTQYF.

The J gene is TRBJ1-2, the V gene TRBV19; TRBD1 matches 7 bases. V gave up 8 bases and J gave up 6 bases; unmatched junction bases: 9. The CDR3 spans 13 residues. CDR1 LNHDA and CDR2 SQIVND come from the germline V gene (reference sequence). As DNA, the CDR3 is TGTGCCAGTCGACCGGGACAGCGGGATGGCTACACCTTC. The encoded protein is CASRPGQRDGYTF.

The J gene is TRBJ2-7, the V gene TRBV6-5; D is undetermined. Between the trimmed V and J ends, which lost 5 bases and 6 bases, there was a span of 14 bases. Germline assignment: CDR1 MNHEY and CDR2 SVGAGI. CDR3 length: 13 amino acids. The CDR3 DNA is TGTGCCAGCAGTCCCTTCACCTCCCGCGAGCAGTACTTC. Translating it yields CASSPFTSREQYF.

V usage is TRBV30 and J usage is TRBJ1-6; 7 nucleotides line up with TRBD1. Germline V gene lookup returns CDR1 GTSNPN and CDR2 SVGIG (reference sequence). The CDR3 is 16 residues long. V gave up 0 bases and J gave up 6 bases; unmatched junction bases: 8. The CDR3 region is CAWSVRVGGFNSPLHF. In DNA form, the CDR3 reads TGTGCCTGGAGTGTACGTGTAGGGGGCTTTAATTCACCCCTCCACTTT.

The rearrangement links TRBV7-3 to TRBJ2-1, with 10 bases fitting TRBD1. This CDR3 has 17 residues. CDR1 and CDR2 (germline): SGHTA, FQGTGA. The trim removed 1 base at V and 4 bases at J, leaving 7 bases unmatched. The chain's CDR3 is CASSLSGQGVLYNEQFF. The CDR3 DNA sequence: TGTGCCAGCAGCTTAAGTGGACAGGGGGTCCTATACAATGAGCAGTTCTTC.

This rearrangement joins TRBV5-1 to TRBJ1-3; D is uncertain. The germline CDR1 and CDR2 sequences are SGHRS and YFSETQ. The V end was cut by 3 bases, the J end by 4 bases, with 8 bases between. This CDR3 is built from 13 residues. This CDR3 reads CASSWALGNTIYF. In DNA form, the CDR3 reads TGCGCCAGCAGCTGGGCGCTGGGAAACACCATATATTTT.

The rearrangement joins TRBV6-1 to TRBJ1-2, with TRBD1 identical over 10 bases. V trimming: 1 base; J trimming: 3 bases; junction bases outside the gene matches: 2. The germline V gene has CDR1 MNHNS and CDR2 SASEGT. This CDR3 comprises 15 residues. The CDR3 region is CASSEGTGGDYGYTF. For the CDR3, the DNA is TGTGCCAGCAGTGAAGGGACAGGGGGTGACTATGGCTACACCTTC.

A few counts support this clone. V gene TRBV2 combines with J gene TRBJ1-1; maybe TRBD1 (5 bases). From germline, CDR1 is SNHLY and CDR2 FYNNEI. The germline V and J ends were trimmed by 6 bases and 3 bases, with 20 bases remaining between them. The CDR3 runs 16 residues. CDR3 loop: CASRKYDQGMYTEAFF. CDR3 nucleotide sequence: TGTGCCAGCAGGAAATACGACCAGGGTATGTACACTGAAGCTTTCTTT.

The V gene is TRBV9, the J gene TRBJ2-3, with TRBD1 identical over 11 bases. The CDR3 is 16 amino acids. J gave up 5 bases and V 6 bases, and 11 bases lay outside the gene matches. CDR1 SGDLS and CDR2 YYNGEE come from the germline V gene. The CDR3 here is CASTVRGQGAIDTQYF. The CDR3 DNA follows: TGTGCCAGCACCGTCCGCGGACAGGGGGCCATAGATACGCAGTATTTT.

The chain uses TRBV10-3 and TRBJ2-1; 10 positions match TRBD1. This CDR3 comprises 15 residues. Germline CDR1 and CDR2: ENHRY and SYGVKD. After removal of 7 bases from V and 3 bases from J, the junction contained 6 bases not matched to a gene. The chain's CDR3 is CAIKSGTGDYNEQFF. The DNA for the CDR3 is TGTGCCATCAAATCCGGGACAGGGGACTACAATGAGCAGTTCTTC.

The chain is built from TRBV6-5 and TRBJ1-5; D unclear. The V end was cut by 4 bases, the J end by 4 bases, with 5 bases between. In germline, CDR1 is MNHEY, CDR2 SVGAGI. This CDR3 has 12 amino acids. DNA of the CDR3: TGTGCCAGCAGTTCCTGGAATCAGCCCCAGCATTTT. It codes for CASSSWNQPQHF.

The chain links TRBV11-1 to TRBJ2-5; the D call may be TRBD1 or TRBD2 (5 bases each). V gave up 7 bases and J gave up 11 bases, with 20 bases separating them. Germline lookup yields CDR1 SGHAT and CDR2 FQDESV (reference sequence). The CDR3 has 13 residues. The CDR3 nucleotides are TGTGCCAGCAACATCAACCGGGACGACCCTCAGTACTTC. Its translation: CASNINRDDPQYF.

The genes are TRBV19 and TRBJ2-7; D may be TRBD2 (6 bases). The V end was cut by 2 bases, the J end by 6 bases, with 11 bases between. Germline values: CDR1 LNHDA, CDR2 SQIVND (reference sequence). This CDR3 spans 13 amino acids. The CDR3 DNA reads TGTGCCAGTAGTATAAAGGACTACGGCGAGCAGTACTTC. Its translation is CASSIKDYGEQYF.

The gene calls are TRBV25-1 and TRBJ1-2, with D possibly TRBD1 on 5 matching bases. CDR1 is MGHDK and CDR2 is SYGVNS in the germline V gene. V lost 0 bases and J lost 4, with 12 bases in between. The CDR3 contains 15 residues. In nucleotides, the CDR3 is TGTGCCAGCAGTGAATATAGTACAGGACCCTATGGCTACACCTTC. Its translation: CASSEYSTGPYGYTF.